Below are 9 T cell receptor beta chains sequenced from a single sample in a study of T cell changes during pregnancy in multiple sclerosis. Method: immunoSEQ multiplex PCR; TCRdb's copy keeps in-frame clones and lacks some. The sample holds about 24,000 clones, about nine tenths seen once. The sample consisted of CD8+ T cells from peripheral blood mononuclear cells, taken in the third trimester of pregnancy. The receptors were sampled from a female donor in good health, enrolled as a control in a pregnancy study.

The rearrangement joins TRBV18 to TRBJ1-3, with 12 bases lining up with TRBD1. CDR3 length: 18 amino acids. Germline assignment: CDR1 KGHSH and CDR2 LQKENI. V shed 0 bases and J 2 bases; nucleotides not matched to a gene: 5. The CDR3 reads CASSPPGQGAKTGNTIYF. The CDR3, as DNA: TGTGCCAGCTCACCACCGGGACAGGGGGCGAAAACTGGAAACACCATATATTTT.

The gene calls are TRBV7-2 and TRBJ2-4; 9 bases are shared with TRBD2. Germline CDR1 is SGHTA and CDR2 is FQGNSA. V shed 3 bases and J 0 bases; nucleotides not matched to a gene: 3. There are 16 residues in the CDR3. CDR3: CASSFELAGAKNIQYF. Here the CDR3 DNA reads TGTGCCAGCAGCTTCGAACTAGCGGGAGCCAAAAACATTCAGTACTTC.

The genes are TRBV5-8 and TRBJ1-6; D is possibly TRBD1 (5 bases). The V end lost 0 bases, the J end lost 3 bases, and 22 bases lay between the germline ends. Germline V CDR1 and CDR2: SGHTS, YDEGEE. The CDR3 consists of 20 residues. CDR3 in amino acids: CASSLAGGGPGLSYNSPLHF. The CDR3 region has the DNA TGTGCCAGCAGCTTGGCCGGTGGGGGTCCGGGACTGAGCTATAATTCACCCCTCCACTTT.

A single count supports this clone. This chain joins TRBV9 and TRBJ2-6; unclear D gene. V was pared by 0 bases and J by 1 base, with 11 bases between. Germline CDR1 and CDR2: SGDLS and YYNGEE. This CDR3 region has 17 residues. CDR3 nucleotides: TGTGCCAGCAGCGTAGCCGGTACCCCTTCTGGGGCCAACGTCCTGACTTTC. Its protein product is CASSVAGTPSGANVLTF.

The V call is TRBV7-8, the J call TRBJ2-3; D possibly corresponds to TRBD2 (5 bases). The germline V and J ends were trimmed by 5 bases and 4 bases, with 13 bases remaining between them. CDR1 is SGHVS and CDR2 is FQNEAQ in the germline V gene. This CDR3 is built from 14 residues. CDR3 in amino acids: CASSVGSFSDTQYF. Written as DNA, the CDR3 is TGTGCCAGCAGCGTTGGGAGCTTTTCAGATACGCAGTATTTT.

The V call is TRBV5-6, the J call TRBJ1-5; TRBD1 matches at 9 bases. CDR3 length: 15 amino acids. V trimming: 0 bases; J trimming: 8 bases; junction bases outside the gene matches: 6. The germline gives CDR1 SGHDT, CDR2 YYEEEE. This CDR3 is CASSLGQGVFEPQHF. In DNA form, the CDR3 reads TGTGCCAGCAGCTTGGGACAGGGGGTGTTTGAGCCCCAGCATTTT.

The gene calls are TRBV7-9 and TRBJ2-7; TRBD1 matches 7 bases. There are 15 residues in the CDR3. After removal of 5 bases from V and 3 bases from J, the junction contained 10 bases not matched to a gene. Germline CDR1 and CDR2: SEHNR and FQNEAQ (reference sequence). CDR3: CASSKRDRGVYEQYF. In DNA form, the CDR3 reads TGTGCCAGCAGCAAAAGGGACAGAGGCGTCTACGAGCAGTACTTC.

Here the CDR3 reads CASSFFGGILDYGYTF. The CDR3 DNA reads as TGTGCCAGCAGCTTTTTCGGGGGAATACTCGACTATGGCTACACCTTC. The chain employs TRBV5-5 and TRBJ1-2, with D tentatively TRBD1 (5 bases). V lost 2 bases, J lost 3 bases, and 17 bases lay in between. The CDR3 loop spans 16 amino acids. Germline V lookup: CDR1 SGHKS, CDR2 YYEKEE (reference sequence).

The chain recombines TRBV29-1 with TRBJ2-1; 7 positions agree with TRBD1. Germline-derived CDR1 and CDR2 are SQVTM and ANQGSEA. With 7 bases clipped from V and 2 bases from J, the junction kept 8 bases outside the gene matches. This CDR3 is 14 amino acids long. The CDR3: CSAQWDSPYNEQFF. CDR3 bases: TGCAGCGCGCAATGGGACAGCCCCTACAATGAGCAGTTCTTC.